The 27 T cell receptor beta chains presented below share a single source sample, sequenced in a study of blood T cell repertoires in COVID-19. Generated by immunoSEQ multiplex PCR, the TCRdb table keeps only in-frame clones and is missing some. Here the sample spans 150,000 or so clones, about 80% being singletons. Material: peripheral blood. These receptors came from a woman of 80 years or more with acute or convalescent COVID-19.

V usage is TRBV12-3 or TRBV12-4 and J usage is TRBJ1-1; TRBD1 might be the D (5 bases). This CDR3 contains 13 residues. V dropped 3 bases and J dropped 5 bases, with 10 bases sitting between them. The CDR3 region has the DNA TGTGCCAGCAGTTTCGGGGGAGGAACTGAAGCTTTCTTT. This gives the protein CASSFGGGTEAFF.

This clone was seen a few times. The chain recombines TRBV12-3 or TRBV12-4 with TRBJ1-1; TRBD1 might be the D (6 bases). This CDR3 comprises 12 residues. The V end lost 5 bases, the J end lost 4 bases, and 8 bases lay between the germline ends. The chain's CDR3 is CASSPTGTEAFF. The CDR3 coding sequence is TGTGCCAGCAGTCCGACAGGCACTGAAGCTTTCTTT.

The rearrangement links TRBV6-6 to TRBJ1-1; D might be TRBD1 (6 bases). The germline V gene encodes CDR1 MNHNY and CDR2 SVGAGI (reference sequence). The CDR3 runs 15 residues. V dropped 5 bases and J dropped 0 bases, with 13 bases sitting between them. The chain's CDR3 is CASSRGTFMNTEAFF. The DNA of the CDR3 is TGTGCCAGCAGTCGGGGGACATTTATGAACACTGAAGCTTTCTTT.

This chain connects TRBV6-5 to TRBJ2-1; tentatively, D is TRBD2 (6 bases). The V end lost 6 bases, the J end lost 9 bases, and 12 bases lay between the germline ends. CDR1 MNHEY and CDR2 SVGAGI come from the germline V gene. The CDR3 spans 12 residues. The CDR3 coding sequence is TGTGCCAGCAGGCCCACCGGGGGTGAGCAGTTCTTC. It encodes CASRPTGGEQFF.

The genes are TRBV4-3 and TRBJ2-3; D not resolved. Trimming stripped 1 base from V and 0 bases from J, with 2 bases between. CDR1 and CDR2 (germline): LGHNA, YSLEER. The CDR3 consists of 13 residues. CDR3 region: CASSQASTDTQYF. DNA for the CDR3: TGCGCCAGCAGCCAAGCTAGCACAGATACGCAGTATTTT.

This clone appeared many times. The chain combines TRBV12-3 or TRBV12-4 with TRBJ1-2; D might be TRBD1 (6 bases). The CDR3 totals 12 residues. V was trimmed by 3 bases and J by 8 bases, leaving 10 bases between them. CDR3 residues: CASSFQGNGYTF. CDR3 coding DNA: TGTGCCAGCAGTTTCCAGGGGAACGGCTACACCTTC.

The CDR3 sequence: CASSGGFSPSPYEQYF. The CDR3 DNA follows: TGCGCCAGCAGCGGAGGGTTTAGTCCATCCCCATACGAGCAGTACTTC. V usage is TRBV5-1 and J usage is TRBJ2-7; D may be TRBD2 (6 bases). CDR3 length equals 16 residues. Between the trimmed V and J ends, which lost 4 bases and 4 bases, there was a span of 21 bases. Germline CDR1 reads SGHRS; CDR2 reads YFSETQ.

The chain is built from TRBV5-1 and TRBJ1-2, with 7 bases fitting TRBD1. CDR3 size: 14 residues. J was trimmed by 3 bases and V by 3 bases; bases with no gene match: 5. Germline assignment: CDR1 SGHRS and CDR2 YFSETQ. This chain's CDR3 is CASSSGQPHYGYTF. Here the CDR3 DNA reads TGCGCCAGCAGCTCGGGACAGCCCCACTATGGCTACACCTTC.

The CDR3 here is CASSQVGQNYGYTF. CDR3 coding DNA: TGCGCCAGCAGCCAAGTGGGACAAAACTATGGCTACACCTTC. V usage is TRBV4-1 and J usage is TRBJ1-2; TRBD1 might be the D (6 bases). Germline CDR1 and CDR2: MGHRA and YSYEKL. The CDR3 length is 14 residues. Trimming shortened V by 1 base and J by 2 bases, and 8 bases separated the two germline ends.

The chain's CDR3 is CASSFAGPNTGELFF. As DNA, the CDR3 is TGCGCCAGCAGCTTTGCGGGCCCGAACACCGGGGAGCTGTTTTTT. This chain connects TRBV5-1 to TRBJ2-2, with a tentative D call TRBD2 (5 bases). V was cut by 2 bases and J by 0 bases, with 8 bases left in between. The CDR3 contains 15 residues. Germline V gives CDR1 SGHRS, CDR2 YFSETQ.

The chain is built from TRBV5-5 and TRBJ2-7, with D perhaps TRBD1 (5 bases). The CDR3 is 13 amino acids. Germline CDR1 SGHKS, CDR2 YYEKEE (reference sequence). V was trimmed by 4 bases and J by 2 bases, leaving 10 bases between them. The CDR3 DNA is TGTGCCAGCAGCGATAGACAGACCTACGAGCAGTACTTC. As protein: CASSDRQTYEQYF.

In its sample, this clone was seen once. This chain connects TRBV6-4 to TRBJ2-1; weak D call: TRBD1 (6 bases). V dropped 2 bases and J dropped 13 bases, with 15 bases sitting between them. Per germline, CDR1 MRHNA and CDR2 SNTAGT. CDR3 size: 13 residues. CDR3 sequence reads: CASSDGAGAIQFF. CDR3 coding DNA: TGTGCCAGCAGTGACGGCGCAGGGGCGATCCAGTTCTTC.

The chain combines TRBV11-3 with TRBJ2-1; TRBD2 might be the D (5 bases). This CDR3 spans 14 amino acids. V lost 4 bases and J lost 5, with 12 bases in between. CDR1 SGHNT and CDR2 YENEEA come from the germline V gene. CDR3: CASSSGSVHNEQFF. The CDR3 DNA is TGTGCCAGCAGCTCGGGGAGCGTCCACAATGAGCAGTTCTTC.

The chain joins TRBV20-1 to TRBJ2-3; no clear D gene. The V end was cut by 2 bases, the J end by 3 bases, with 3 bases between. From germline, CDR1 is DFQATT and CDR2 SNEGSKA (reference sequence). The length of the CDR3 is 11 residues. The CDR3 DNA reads TGCAGTGCTAGATCGACAGATACGCAGTATTTT. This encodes CSARSTDTQYF.

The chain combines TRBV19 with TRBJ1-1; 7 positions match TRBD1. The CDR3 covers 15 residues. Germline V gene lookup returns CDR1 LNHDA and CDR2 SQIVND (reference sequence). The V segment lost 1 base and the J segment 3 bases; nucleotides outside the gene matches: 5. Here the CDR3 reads CASSIGQGWDTEAFF. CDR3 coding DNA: TGTGCCAGTAGTATAGGACAGGGTTGGGACACTGAAGCTTTCTTT. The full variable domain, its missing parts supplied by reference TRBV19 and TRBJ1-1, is DGGITQSPKYLFRKEGQNVTLSCEQNLNHDAMYWYRQDPGQGLRLIYYSQIVNDFQKGDIAEGYSVSREKKESFPLTVTSAQKNPTAFYLCASSIGQGWDTEAFFGQGTRLTVV.

CDR3 DNA sequence: TGCGCCAGCAGCCAAGACCCGCCCCCACACAGGGATAGGGGCCAAGAGACCCAGTACTTC. This codes for CASSQDPPPHRDRGQETQYF. This chain joins TRBV4-1 and TRBJ2-5; perhaps TRBD1 as D (6 bases). The CDR3 is 20 residues long. The germline V and J ends were trimmed by 0 bases and 1 base, with 24 bases remaining between them. Per the germline V gene, CDR1 is MGHRA and CDR2 is YSYEKL.

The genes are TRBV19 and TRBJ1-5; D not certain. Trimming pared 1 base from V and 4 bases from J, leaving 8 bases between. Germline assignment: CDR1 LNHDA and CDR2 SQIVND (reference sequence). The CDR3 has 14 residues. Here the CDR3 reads CASSIVAVNQPQHF. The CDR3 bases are TGTGCCAGTAGTATAGTGGCCGTAAATCAGCCCCAGCATTTT.

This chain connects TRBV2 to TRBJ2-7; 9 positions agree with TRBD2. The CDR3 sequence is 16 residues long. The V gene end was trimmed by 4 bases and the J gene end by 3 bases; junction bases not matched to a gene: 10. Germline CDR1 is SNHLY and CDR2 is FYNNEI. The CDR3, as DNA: TGTGCCAGCAGTGCGGGGGGCGCGGGAGGGTACTACGAGCAGTACTTC. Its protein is CASSAGGAGGYYEQYF. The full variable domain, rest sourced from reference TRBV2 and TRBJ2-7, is EPEVTQTPSHQVTQMGQEVILRCVPISNHLYFYWYRQILGQKVEFLVSFYNNEISEKSEIFDDQFSVERPDGSNFTLKIRSTKLEDSAMYFCASSAGGAGGYYEQYFGPGTRLTVT.

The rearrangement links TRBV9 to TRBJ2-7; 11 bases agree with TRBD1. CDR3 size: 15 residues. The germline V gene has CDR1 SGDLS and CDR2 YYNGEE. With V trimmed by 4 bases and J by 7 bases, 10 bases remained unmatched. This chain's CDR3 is CASSPRGTGGWEQYF. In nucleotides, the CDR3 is TGTGCCAGCAGCCCACGGGGGACAGGGGGTTGGGAGCAGTACTTC.

DNA of the CDR3: TGTGCCAGCCGGCGGACAGGGAATCAGCCCCAGCATTTT. Its protein product is CASRRTGNQPQHF. This chain connects TRBV6-5 to TRBJ1-5; 8 bases map to TRBD1. The V gene end was trimmed by 8 bases and the J gene end by 4 bases; junction bases not matched to a gene: 4. CDR3 size: 13 residues. Germline V gives CDR1 MNHEY, CDR2 SVGAGI.

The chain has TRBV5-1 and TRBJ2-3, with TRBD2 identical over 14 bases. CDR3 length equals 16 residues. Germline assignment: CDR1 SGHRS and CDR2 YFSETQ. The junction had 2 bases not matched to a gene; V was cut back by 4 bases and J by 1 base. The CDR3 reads CASSPGLAGGTDTQYF. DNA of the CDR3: TGCGCCAGCAGCCCGGGACTAGCGGGAGGCACAGATACGCAGTATTTT.

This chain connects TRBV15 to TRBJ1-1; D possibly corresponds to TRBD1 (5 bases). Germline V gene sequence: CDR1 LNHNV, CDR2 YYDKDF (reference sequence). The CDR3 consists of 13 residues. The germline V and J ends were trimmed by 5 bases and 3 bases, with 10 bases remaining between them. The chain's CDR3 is CATSWSRDTEAFF. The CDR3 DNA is TGTGCCACCAGCTGGTCCAGGGACACTGAAGCTTTCTTT.

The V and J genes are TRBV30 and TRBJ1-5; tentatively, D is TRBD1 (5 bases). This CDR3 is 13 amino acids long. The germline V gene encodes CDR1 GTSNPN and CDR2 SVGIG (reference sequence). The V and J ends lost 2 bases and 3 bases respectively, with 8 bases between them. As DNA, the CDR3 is TGTGCCTGGAGTCCAGGGTACAATCAGCCCCAGCATTTT. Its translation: CAWSPGYNQPQHF.

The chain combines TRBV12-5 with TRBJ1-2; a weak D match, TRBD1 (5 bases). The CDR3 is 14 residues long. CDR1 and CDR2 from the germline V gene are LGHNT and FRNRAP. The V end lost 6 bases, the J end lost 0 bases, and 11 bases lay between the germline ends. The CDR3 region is CASGPGPPNYGYTF. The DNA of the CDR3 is TGTGCTAGTGGCCCAGGGCCCCCTAACTATGGCTACACCTTC.

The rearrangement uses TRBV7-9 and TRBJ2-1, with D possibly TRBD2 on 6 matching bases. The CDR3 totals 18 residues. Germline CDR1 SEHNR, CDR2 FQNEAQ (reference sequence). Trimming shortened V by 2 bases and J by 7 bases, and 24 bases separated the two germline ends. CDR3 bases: TGTGCCAGCAGCTTACCTTACCGTCTAGCGTCCCAAGGGAATGAGCAGTTCTTC. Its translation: CASSLPYRLASQGNEQFF.

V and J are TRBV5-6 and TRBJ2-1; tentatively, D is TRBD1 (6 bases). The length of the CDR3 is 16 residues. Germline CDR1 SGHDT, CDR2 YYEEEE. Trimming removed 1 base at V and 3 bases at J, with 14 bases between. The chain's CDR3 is CASSLFGRGLYNEQFF. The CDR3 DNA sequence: TGTGCCAGCAGCTTGTTCGGCAGGGGTCTCTACAATGAGCAGTTCTTC.

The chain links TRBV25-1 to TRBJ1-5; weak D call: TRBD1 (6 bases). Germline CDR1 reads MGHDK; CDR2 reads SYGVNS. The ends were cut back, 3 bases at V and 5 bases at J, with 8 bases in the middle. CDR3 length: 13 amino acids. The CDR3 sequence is CASSDQGHQPQHF. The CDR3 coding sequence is TGTGCCAGCAGTGACCAGGGGCATCAGCCCCAGCATTTT.